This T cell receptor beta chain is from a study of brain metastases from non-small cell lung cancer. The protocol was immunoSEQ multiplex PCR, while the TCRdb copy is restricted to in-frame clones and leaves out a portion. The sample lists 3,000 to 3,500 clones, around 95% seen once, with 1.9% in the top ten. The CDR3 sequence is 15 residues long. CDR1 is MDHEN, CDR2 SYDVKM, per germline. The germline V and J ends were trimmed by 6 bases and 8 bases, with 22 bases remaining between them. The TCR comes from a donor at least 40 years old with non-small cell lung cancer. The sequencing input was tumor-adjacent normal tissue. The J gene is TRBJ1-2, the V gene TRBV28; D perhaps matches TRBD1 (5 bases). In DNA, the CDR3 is TGTGCCAGCAGGGATGCCGGCAGCCGGGGGTGGGGCTACACCTTC. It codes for CASRDAGSRGWGYTF.